The clone carrying this TCR beta chain was detected many times. What it binds is not known. CDR3 length: 12 residues. Germline V gene data show CDR1 as MDHEN and CDR2 as SYDVKM. Trimming removed 2 bases from V and 4 bases from J, with 3 bases in between. With duration under 3 months, ophthalmopathy was active: Clinical Activity Score at least 3, NOSPECS at least 4. Diagnosing involved the use of clinical symptoms, serum thyroxine and TRAb, thyroid ultrasound and orbital computed tomography. Fresh peripheral blood, about 10 ml of it, supplied the PBMCs. The source material, RNA transcripts, was used to amplify TCR beta CDR3 regions. The HTBI set primed first-round TCR CDR3 RT-PCR. TCRdb fed the multiplex PCR reads into MiXCR, producing one record per CDR3 protein. Of about 500,000 distinct CDR3 sequences listed, 15% to 20% are singletons. These data originate in a study of T cells in Graves' hyperthyroidism and ophthalmopathy. Study-wide results and limits: Most thyroid-expanded clonotypes above 0.001 were also found in blood.

The TCR comes from a woman between 25 and 40 years old with Graves' ophthalmopathy. Sequencing was done on a sample of blood. This sequence joins TRBV28 and TRBJ2-1; D gene uncertain. This CDR3 reads CASSLRYNEQFF. The DNA of the CDR3 is TGTGCCAGCAGTTTACGTTACAATGAGCAGTTCTTC.